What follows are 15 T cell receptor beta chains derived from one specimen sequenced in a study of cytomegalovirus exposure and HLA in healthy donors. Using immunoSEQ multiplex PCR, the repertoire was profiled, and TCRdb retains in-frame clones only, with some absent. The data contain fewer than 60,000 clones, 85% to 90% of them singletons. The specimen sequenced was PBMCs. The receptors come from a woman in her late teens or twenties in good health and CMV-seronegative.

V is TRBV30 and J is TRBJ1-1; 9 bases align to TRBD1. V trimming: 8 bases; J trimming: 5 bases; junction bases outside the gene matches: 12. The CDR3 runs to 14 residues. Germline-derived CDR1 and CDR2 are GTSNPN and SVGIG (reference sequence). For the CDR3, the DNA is TGTGCCCAGGGAAGAAGGACAGGGGATACTGAAGCTTTCTTT. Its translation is CAQGRRTGDTEAFF.

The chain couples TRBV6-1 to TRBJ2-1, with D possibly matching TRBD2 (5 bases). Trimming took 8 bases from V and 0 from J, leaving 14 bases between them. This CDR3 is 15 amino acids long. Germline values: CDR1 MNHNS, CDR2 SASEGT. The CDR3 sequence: CASREKSGSYNEQFF. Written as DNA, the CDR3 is TGTGCCAGCCGGGAAAAGAGCGGCTCCTACAATGAGCAGTTCTTC.

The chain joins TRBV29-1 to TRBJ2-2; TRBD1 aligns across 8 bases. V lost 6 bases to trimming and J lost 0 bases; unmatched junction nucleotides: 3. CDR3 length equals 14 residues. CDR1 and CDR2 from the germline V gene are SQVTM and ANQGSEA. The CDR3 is CSVTGGPNTGELFF. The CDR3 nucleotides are TGCAGCGTCACAGGGGGGCCGAACACCGGGGAGCTGTTTTTT.

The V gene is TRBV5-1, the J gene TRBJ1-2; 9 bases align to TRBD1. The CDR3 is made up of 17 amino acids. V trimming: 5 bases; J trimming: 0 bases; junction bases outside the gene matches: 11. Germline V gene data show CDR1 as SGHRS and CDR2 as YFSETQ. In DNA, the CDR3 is TGCGCCAGCAGTTCCGGGACAGGGTCAATTTCTAACTATGGCTACACCTTC. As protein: CASSSGTGSISNYGYTF.

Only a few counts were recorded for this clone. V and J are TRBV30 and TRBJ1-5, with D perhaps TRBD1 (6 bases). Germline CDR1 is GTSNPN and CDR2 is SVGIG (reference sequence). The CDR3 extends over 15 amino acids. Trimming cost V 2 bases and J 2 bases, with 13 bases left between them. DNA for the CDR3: TGTGCCTGGAGTCCACAGGGTGGTGGCAATCAGCCCCAGCATTTT. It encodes CAWSPQGGGNQPQHF.

In DNA form, the CDR3 reads TGTGCCAGCACCGGGTCTAGCGGAACCTACAATGAGCAGTTCTTC. Amino acid sequence: CASTGSSGTYNEQFF. The V gene is TRBV7-8, the J gene TRBJ2-1, with 7 nucleotides matching TRBD2. Germline trimming cut 7 bases from V and 2 bases from J; bases unmatched to any gene: 8. Germline values: CDR1 SGHVS, CDR2 FQNEAQ. This CDR3 spans 15 amino acids.

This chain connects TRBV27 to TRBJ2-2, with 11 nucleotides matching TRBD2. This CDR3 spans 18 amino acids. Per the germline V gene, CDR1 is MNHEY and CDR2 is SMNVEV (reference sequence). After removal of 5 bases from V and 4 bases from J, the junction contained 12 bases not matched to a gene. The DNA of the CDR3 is TGTGCCAGCAGTACCCAGGGTAGCGGGAGGGGGGGCACCGGGGAGCTGTTTTTT. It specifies CASSTQGSGRGGTGELFF.

Here the CDR3 DNA reads TGTGCCAGTAGTAGGGGGGGCAATCAGCCCCAGCATTTT. Encoded protein: CASSRGGNQPQHF. This rearrangement joins TRBV19 to TRBJ1-5; TRBD1 is a possible D gene (5 bases). This CDR3 has 13 residues. CDR1 is LNHDA, CDR2 SQIVND, per germline (reference sequence). Between the trimmed V and J ends, which lost 4 bases and 2 bases, there was a span of 6 bases.

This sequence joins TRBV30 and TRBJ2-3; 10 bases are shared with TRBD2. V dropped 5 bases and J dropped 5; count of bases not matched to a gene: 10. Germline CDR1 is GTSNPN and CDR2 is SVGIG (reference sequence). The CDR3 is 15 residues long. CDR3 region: CAWAPGASGGDTQYF. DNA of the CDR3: TGTGCCTGGGCTCCGGGGGCTAGCGGGGGAGATACGCAGTATTTT.

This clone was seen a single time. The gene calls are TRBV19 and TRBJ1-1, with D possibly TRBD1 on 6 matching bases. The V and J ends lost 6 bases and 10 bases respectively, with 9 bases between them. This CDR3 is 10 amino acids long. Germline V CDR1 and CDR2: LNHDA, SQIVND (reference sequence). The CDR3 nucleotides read TGTGCCAGTAGCCCCAGGGGAGCTTTCTTT. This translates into CASSPRGAFF.

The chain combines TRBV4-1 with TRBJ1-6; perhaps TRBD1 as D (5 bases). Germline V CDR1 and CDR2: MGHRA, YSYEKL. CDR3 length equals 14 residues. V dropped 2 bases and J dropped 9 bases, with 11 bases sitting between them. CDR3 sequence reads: CASSQPFQGSPLHF. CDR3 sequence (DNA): TGCGCCAGCAGCCAACCCTTCCAGGGTTCACCCCTCCACTTT.

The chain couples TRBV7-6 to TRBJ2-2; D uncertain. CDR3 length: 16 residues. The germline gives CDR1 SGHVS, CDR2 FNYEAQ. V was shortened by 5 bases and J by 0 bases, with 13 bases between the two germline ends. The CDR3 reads CASSLPGGPNTGELFF. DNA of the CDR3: TGTGCCAGCAGCCTACCTGGTGGGCCGAACACCGGGGAGCTGTTTTTT.

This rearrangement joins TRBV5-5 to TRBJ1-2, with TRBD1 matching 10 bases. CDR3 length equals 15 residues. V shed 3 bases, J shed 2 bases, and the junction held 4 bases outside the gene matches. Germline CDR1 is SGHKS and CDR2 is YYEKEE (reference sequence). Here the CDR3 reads CASSSGTGANYGYTF. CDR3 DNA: TGTGCCAGCAGCTCGGGGACAGGGGCGAACTATGGCTACACCTTC.

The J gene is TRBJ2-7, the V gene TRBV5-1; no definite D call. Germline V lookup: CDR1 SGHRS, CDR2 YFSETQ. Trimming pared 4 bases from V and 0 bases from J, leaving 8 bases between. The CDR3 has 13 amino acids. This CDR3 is CASSPDSSYEQYF. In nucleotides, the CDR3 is TGCGCCAGCAGCCCCGATAGCTCCTACGAGCAGTACTTC.

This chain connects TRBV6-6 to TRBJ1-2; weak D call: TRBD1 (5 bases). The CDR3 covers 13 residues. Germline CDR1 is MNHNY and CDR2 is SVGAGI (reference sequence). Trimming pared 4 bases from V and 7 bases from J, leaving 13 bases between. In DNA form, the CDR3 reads TGTGCCAGCAGTTCCTCGGGGCAGGGTGGCTACACCTTC. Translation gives CASSSSGQGGYTF.